This T cell receptor (beta chain) was profiled in a study of human T cells and chemical hapten exposure. On the study more broadly: DPC at 2% was the sensitizing agent, placed on roughly 2 cm by roughly 2 cm of upper inner arm skin.

Indicated time point: pre-sensitization, week 0. Treatment noted: therapeutic diphenylcyclopropenone sensitization with weekly scalp DPC. Overall study results and limits: Because they had alopecia, donors may respond immunologically unlike healthy people.

During construction of the library, unique molecular identifiers were attached to individual cDNA molecules for quantitative, reproducible TCR counting. MiXCR, applied by TCRdb to the RACE reads, yields one record per CDR3 protein. Of roughly 380,000 distinct CDR3 sequences detected, less than 6.5% appear once; the ten largest clones hold just over 2.5%. The length of the CDR3 is 17 residues. V was trimmed by 4 bases and J by 0 bases, leaving 19 bases between them. CDR1 and CDR2 (germline): MDHEN, SYDVKM. This clonotype was counted ten times or more. Its antigen remains unknown. The material was whole blood, obtained in connection with sensitization to the hapten diphenylcyclopropenone (DPC). The chain uses TRBV28 and TRBJ2-7; D assignment may be TRBD1 or TRBD2 (5 bases each). The sequence was obtained from a woman in her forties or fifties with alopecia areata. Some clones in this sample may be carry-over from other donors' samples. DNA of the CDR3: TGTGCCAGCAGTTCTCAACATCCGGGACCCTACTCCTACGAGCAGTACTTC. The encoded protein is CASSSQHPGPYSYEQYF.